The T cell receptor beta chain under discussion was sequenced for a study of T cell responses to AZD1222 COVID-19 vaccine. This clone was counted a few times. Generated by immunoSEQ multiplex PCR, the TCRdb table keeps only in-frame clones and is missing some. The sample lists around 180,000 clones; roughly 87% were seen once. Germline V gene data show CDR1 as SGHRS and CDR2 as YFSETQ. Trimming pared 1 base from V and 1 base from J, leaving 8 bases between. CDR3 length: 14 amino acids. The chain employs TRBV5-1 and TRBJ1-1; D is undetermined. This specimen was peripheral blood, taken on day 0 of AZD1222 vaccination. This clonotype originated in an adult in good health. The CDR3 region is CASSLLQTNTEAFF. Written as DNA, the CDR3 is TGCGCCAGCAGCTTGTTGCAGACGAACACTGAAGCTTTCTTT.